A selection of T cell receptor beta chains follows, all from one sample in a study of T cell changes during pregnancy in multiple sclerosis. Sequenced by immunoSEQ multiplex PCR; TCRdb stores in-frame clones only, minus some. In the table there are 45,000 to 55,000 clones, about nine tenths of which are singletons. The starting material was CD4+ T cells from peripheral blood mononuclear cells, obtained after pregnancy. The receptors were gathered from a female donor in good health, enrolled as a control in a pregnancy study. The CDR3 runs from the conserved cysteine through the conserved F or W.

TRBV18	TRBJ1-3	CASSPWTPSGNTIYF
TRBV7-2	TRBJ2-2	CASSVQGAPGELFF
TRBV28	TRBJ1-2	CASSYSHSWAGYTF
TRBV7-3	TRBJ2-3	CASSLTGGGSSITDTQYF
TRBV5-5	TRBJ2-3	CASSLVPRTSTDTQYF
TRBV27	TRBJ2-5	CASSSLAGGKETQYF
TRBV9	TRBJ1-6	CASSPRQGGSPLHF
TRBV5-4	TRBJ1-5	CASSPDRAIEPQHF
TRBV7-9	TRBJ2-3	CASSLDRFDTDTQYF
TRBV5-1	TRBJ1-1	CASSVWDSASEAFF